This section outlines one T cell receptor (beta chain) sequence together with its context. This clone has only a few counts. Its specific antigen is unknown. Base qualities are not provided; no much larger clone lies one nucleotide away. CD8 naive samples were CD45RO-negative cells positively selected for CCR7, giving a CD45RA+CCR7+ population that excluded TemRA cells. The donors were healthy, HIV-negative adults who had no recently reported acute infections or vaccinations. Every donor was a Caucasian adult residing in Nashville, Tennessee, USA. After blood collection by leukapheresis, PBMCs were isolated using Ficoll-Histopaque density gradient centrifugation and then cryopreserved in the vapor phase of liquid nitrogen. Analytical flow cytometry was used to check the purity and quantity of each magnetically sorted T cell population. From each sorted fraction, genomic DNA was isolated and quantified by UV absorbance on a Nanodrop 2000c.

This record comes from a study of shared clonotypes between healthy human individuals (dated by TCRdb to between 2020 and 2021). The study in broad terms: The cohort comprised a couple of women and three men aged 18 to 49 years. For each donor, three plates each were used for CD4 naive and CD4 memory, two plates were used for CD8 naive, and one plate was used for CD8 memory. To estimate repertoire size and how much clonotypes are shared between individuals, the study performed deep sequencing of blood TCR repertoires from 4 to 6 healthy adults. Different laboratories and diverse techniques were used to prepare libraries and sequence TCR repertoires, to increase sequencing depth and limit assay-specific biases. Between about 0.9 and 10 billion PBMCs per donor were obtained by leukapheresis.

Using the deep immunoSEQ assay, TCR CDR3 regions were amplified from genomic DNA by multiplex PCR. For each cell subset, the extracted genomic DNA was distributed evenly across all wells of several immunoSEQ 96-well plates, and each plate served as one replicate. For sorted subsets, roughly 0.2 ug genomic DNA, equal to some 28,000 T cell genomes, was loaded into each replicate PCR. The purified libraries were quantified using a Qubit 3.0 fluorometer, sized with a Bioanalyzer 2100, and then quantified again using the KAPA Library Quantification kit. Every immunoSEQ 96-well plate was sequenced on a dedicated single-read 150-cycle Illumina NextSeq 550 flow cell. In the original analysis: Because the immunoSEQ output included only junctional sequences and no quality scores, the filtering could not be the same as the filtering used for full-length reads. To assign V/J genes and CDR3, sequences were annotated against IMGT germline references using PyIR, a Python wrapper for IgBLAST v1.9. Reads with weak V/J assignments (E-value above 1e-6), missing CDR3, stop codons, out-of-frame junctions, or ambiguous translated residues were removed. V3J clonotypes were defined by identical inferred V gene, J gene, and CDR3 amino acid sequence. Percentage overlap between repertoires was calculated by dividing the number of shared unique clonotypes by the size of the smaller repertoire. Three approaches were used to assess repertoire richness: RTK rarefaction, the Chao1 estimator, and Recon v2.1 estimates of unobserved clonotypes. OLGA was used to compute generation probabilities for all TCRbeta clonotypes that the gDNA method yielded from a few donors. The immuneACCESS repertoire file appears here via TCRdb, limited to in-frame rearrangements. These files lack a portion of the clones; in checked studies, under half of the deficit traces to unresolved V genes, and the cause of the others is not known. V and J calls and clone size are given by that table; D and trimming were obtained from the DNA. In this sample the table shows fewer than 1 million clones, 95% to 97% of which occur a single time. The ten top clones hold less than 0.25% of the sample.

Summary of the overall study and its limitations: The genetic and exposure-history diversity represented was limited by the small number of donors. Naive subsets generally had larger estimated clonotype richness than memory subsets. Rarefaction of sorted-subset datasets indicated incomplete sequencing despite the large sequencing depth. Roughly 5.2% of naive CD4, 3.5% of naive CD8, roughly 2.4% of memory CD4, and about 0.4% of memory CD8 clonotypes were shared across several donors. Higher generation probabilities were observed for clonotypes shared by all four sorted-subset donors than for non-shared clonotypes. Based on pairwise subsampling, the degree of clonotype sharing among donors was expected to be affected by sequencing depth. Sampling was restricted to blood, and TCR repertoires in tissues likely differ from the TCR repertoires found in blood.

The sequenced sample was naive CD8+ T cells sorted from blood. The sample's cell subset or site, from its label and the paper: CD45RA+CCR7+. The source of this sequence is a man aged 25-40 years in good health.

This receptor has the CDR3 CASSQTVTDTQYF. The nucleotide sequence is TGCGCCAGCAGCCAAACAGTCACAGATACGCAGTATTTT. Recombination joined TRBV4-3 with TRBJ2-3, with no confidently assigned D gene. From cysteine to phenylalanine, the CDR3 is 13 amino acids long. Kept here is only the CDR3 DNA, which spans 39 bases and is read in frame from base 1. Trimming costs V 2 bases and J 2 bases, and their ends lie 5 bases apart. The germline V gene specifies LGHNA as CDR1 and YSLEER as CDR2.